This T cell receptor (beta chain) was sequenced in a study of PD-1 blockade in mismatch repair-deficient tumors. TCR sequencing covered a few patients who responded to pembrolizumab. The CDR3 spans 14 residues. Germline V CDR1 and CDR2: SGHNT, YENEEA. The germline V and J ends were trimmed by 1 base and 8 bases, with 12 bases remaining between them. TCRdb's table, derived via immunoSEQ multiplex PCR, lists solely in-frame clones and lacks some. Found here are 55,000 to 85,000 clones, around four fifths of them singletons; the top ten hold roughly 5.5%. The receptor comes from an adult with mismatch repair-deficient cancer. The sample was peripheral blood, taken 2 weeks after starting pembrolizumab. The chain links TRBV11-3 to TRBJ2-1, with a tentative D call TRBD1 (6 bases). This CDR3 is CASSLGLGADEQFF. The CDR3 nucleotides read TGTGCCAGCAGCTTAGGACTGGGGGCGGATGAGCAGTTCTTC.